One and the same sample provided the 17 T cell receptor beta chains below, sequenced in a study of shared clonotypes between healthy human individuals. This table comes from immunoSEQ multiplex PCR, and its TCRdb copy is limited to in-frame clones, with some not included. There are around 1.9 million clones in the sample; over 85% occur only once, and approximately 1.7% lies in the top ten. As defined, naive CD8 cells were CD45RO-negative and positively selected for CCR7, with terminally differentiated effector memory CD45RA+ cells excluded. The sequenced material came from naive CD8+ T cells from PBMCs. The receptor set was obtained from a young man in good health. Some clones in this sample may be carry-over from other donors' samples.

This clone has a single count. This sequence joins TRBV7-9 and TRBJ2-7; 7 nucleotides agree with TRBD2. This CDR3 has 15 amino acids. The junction had 5 bases not matched to a gene; V was cut back by 1 base and J by 2 bases. The germline V gene has CDR1 SEHNR and CDR2 FQNEAQ (reference sequence). CDR3 in DNA: TGTGCCAGCAGCTTAGGGGCTAGCGGTCCCTACGAGCAGTACTTC. Its protein is CASSLGASGPYEQYF. The full variable domain, rest sourced from reference TRBV7-9 and TRBJ2-7, is DTGVSQNPRHKITKRGQNVTFRCDPISEHNRLYWYRQTLGQGPEFLTYFQNEAQLEKSRLLSDRFSAERPKGSFSTLEIQRTEQGDSAMYLCASSLGASGPYEQYFGPGTRLTVT.

The chain carries TRBV5-1 and TRBJ2-3; TRBD1 might be the D (5 bases). Trimming shortened V by 2 bases and J by 5 bases, and 18 bases separated the two germline ends. The V gene's germline CDR1 is SGHRS and CDR2 YFSETQ. The CDR3 has 16 residues. The chain's CDR3 is CASSFSLDTPQDTQYF. The DNA for the CDR3 is TGCGCCAGCAGCTTCAGTTTGGACACCCCACAAGATACGCAGTATTTT. Full variable domain (rest looked up from reference TRBV5-1 and TRBJ2-3): KAGVTQTPRYLIKTRGQQVTLSCSPISGHRSVSWYQQTPGQGLQFLFEYFSETQRNKGNFPGRFSGRQFSNSRSEMNVSTLELGDSALYLCASSFSLDTPQDTQYFGPGTRLTVL.

This clone was seen a handful of times. The chain couples TRBV5-1 to TRBJ2-5, with D possibly being TRBD2 (5 bases). This CDR3 contains 14 residues. Deletions cut 4 bases from V and 0 bases from J, with 10 bases between. The germline gives CDR1 SGHRS, CDR2 YFSETQ. The CDR3, as DNA: TGCGCCAGCAGCCCGGACGGGAACCAAGAGACCCAGTACTTC. Its protein is CASSPDGNQETQYF. Complete variable domain (other parts from reference TRBV5-1 and TRBJ2-5): KAGVTQTPRYLIKTRGQQVTLSCSPISGHRSVSWYQQTPGQGLQFLFEYFSETQRNKGNFPGRFSGRQFSNSRSEMNVSTLELGDSALYLCASSPDGNQETQYFGPGTRLLVL.

The chain employs TRBV9 and TRBJ2-3, with D uncertain. The CDR3 has 15 amino acids. Germline CDR1 is SGDLS and CDR2 is YYNGEE. V shed 0 bases and J shed 1 base, with 9 bases lying between them. The CDR3 sequence is CASSVGAPGTDTQYF. The CDR3 DNA reads as TGTGCCAGCAGCGTAGGGGCTCCGGGCACAGATACGCAGTATTTT. The complete variable domain, with remaining parts taken from reference TRBV9 and TRBJ2-3, reads DSGVTQTPKHLITATGQRVTLRCSPRSGDLSVYWYQQSLDQGLQFLIQYYNGEERAKGNILERFSAQQFPDLHSELNLSSLELGDSALYFCASSVGAPGTDTQYFGPGTRLTVL.

V and J are TRBV28 and TRBJ2-1; D is unclear. The germline gives CDR1 MDHEN, CDR2 SYDVKM. This CDR3 has 14 residues. V lost 4 bases to trimming and J lost 1 base, with 8 bases between them. The CDR3 is CASSYTRSYNEQFF. DNA for the CDR3: TGTGCCAGCAGTTATACTCGTTCCTACAATGAGCAGTTCTTC.

This clone was seen just once. Other DNA sequences in this sample translate to the same CDR3. The gene calls are TRBV9 and TRBJ2-2, with 10 bases fitting TRBD2. The CDR3 length is 15 residues. Germline V gene lookup returns CDR1 SGDLS and CDR2 YYNGEE. Losses at the gene ends were 3 bases for V and 1 base for J; bases not matched to a gene: 0. The CDR3 nucleotides are TGTGCCAGCAGCGCTAGCGGGGGGAACACCGGGGAGCTGTTTTTT. Its translation is CASSASGGNTGELFF.

Details on this clone: Other DNA sequences in this specimen translate into the identical CDR3. V gene TRBV7-9 combines with J gene TRBJ2-5, with 9 bases aligning to TRBD1. The CDR3 loop spans 15 amino acids. The V segment lost 5 bases and the J segment 0 bases; nucleotides outside the gene matches: 4. Germline CDR1 SEHNR, CDR2 FQNEAQ (reference sequence). The CDR3 DNA reads TGTGCCAGCAGCCTCGGGACAGGGTACCAAGAGACCCAGTACTTC. Translation: CASSLGTGYQETQYF.

In the case of this clone: Different DNA sequences within this sample yield the same CDR3. The chain is built from TRBV30 and TRBJ2-7; unclear D gene. The length of the CDR3 is 13 residues. Germline V CDR1 and CDR2: GTSNPN, SVGIG (reference sequence). V was clipped by 0 bases and J by 2 bases, with 8 bases between them. The CDR3 DNA reads as TGTGCCTGGAGTGTCGGGTGGACCTACGAGCAGTACTTC. This encodes CAWSVGWTYEQYF.

The chain is built from TRBV28 and TRBJ2-1, with D perhaps TRBD2 (6 bases). CDR1 is MDHEN and CDR2 is SYDVKM in the germline V gene. The CDR3 contains 16 residues. Trimming pared 5 bases from V and 9 bases from J, leaving 23 bases between. The CDR3, as DNA: TGTGCCAGCAGTCCCAGGACCGCGGGACTCCCAAGTGAGCAGTTCTTC. Translation: CASSPRTAGLPSEQFF.

This sequence joins TRBV5-6 and TRBJ2-2, with a tentative D call TRBD1 (5 bases). Germline CDR1 reads SGHDT; CDR2 reads YYEEEE. The CDR3 is 16 residues long. V dropped 0 bases and J dropped 3 bases, with 12 bases sitting between them. The DNA for the CDR3 is TGTGCCAGCAGCTTGGAAGGTTCAGGGTACACCGGGGAGCTGTTTTTT. The encoded protein is CASSLEGSGYTGELFF.

The chain combines TRBV30 with TRBJ2-7; 11 bases align to TRBD1. In germline, CDR1 is GTSNPN, CDR2 SVGIG (reference sequence). J lost 5 bases, V lost 5 bases, and 5 bases had no gene match. This CDR3 spans 13 amino acids. CDR3 DNA sequence: TGTGCCTGGGGGGACAGGGGGTATCACGAGCAGTACTTC. The encoded protein is CAWGDRGYHEQYF.

The V call is TRBV12-5, the J call TRBJ1-2, with D hard to call. The germline V gene encodes CDR1 LGHNT and CDR2 FRNRAP. The CDR3 covers 18 residues. V shed 5 bases and J shed 1 base, with 23 bases lying between them. The CDR3 nucleotides read TGTGCTAGTGGTCCAATATTTTCCCCGGGAGAGCATAACTATGGCTACACCTTC. It yields the protein CASGPIFSPGEHNYGYTF.

V usage is TRBV9 and J usage is TRBJ1-4, with TRBD1 matching 7 bases. Germline V gives CDR1 SGDLS, CDR2 YYNGEE. The CDR3 runs 18 residues. With V trimmed by 1 base and J by 3 bases, 12 bases remained unmatched. CDR3 sequence (DNA): TGTGCCAGCAGCGTACGGGGTGACAGGGATGGGTCTAATGAAAAACTGTTTTTT. It codes for CASSVRGDRDGSNEKLFF.

The chain joins TRBV9 to TRBJ2-1; D may be TRBD2 (9 bases). Germline CDR1 reads SGDLS; CDR2 reads YYNGEE. The V end was cut by 3 bases, the J end by 9 bases, with 28 bases between. The CDR3 has 18 amino acids. In nucleotides, the CDR3 is TGTGCCAGCAGCGCGGACAGGGTCTCGGGACTAGCCTTCGGTGAGCAGTTCTTC. Amino acid sequence: CASSADRVSGLAFGEQFF.

V is TRBV4-3 and J is TRBJ2-1, with no clear D. The CDR3 runs to 17 residues. Germline V gene lookup returns CDR1 LGHNA and CDR2 YSLEER. Trimming stripped 0 bases from V and 1 base from J, with 13 bases between. The CDR3 spells CASSQDTPRISYNEQFF. CDR3 nucleotides: TGCGCCAGCAGCCAAGATACGCCAAGGATTTCCTACAATGAGCAGTTCTTC.

In its sample, this clone was seen once. This sequence joins TRBV7-3 and TRBJ2-1; 7 nucleotides match TRBD2. CDR3 size: 16 residues. V lost 3 bases to trimming and J lost 7 bases; unmatched junction nucleotides: 12. The germline gives CDR1 SGHTA, CDR2 FQGTGA. CDR3 protein: CASSFLERDGVNEQFF. The CDR3 region has the DNA TGTGCCAGCAGCTTCTTAGAGCGGGATGGCGTAAATGAGCAGTTCTTC.

The rearrangement joins TRBV9 to TRBJ1-5, with 7 bases lining up with TRBD1. CDR3 size: 15 residues. CDR1 SGDLS and CDR2 YYNGEE come from the germline V gene. V dropped 4 bases and J dropped 3; count of bases not matched to a gene: 7. The CDR3 nucleotides are TGTGCCAGCAGCCCCCGGACAGGACCCAATCAGCCCCAGCATTTT. Protein sequence: CASSPRTGPNQPQHF.